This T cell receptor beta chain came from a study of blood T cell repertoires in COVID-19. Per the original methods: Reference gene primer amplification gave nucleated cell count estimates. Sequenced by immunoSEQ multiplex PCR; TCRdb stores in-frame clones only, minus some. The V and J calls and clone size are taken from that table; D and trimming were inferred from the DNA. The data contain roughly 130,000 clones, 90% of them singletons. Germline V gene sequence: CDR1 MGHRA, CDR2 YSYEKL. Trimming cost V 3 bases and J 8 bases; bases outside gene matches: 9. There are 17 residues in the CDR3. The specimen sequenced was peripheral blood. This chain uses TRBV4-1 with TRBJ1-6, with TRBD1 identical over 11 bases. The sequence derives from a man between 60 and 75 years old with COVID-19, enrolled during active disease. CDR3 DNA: TGCGCCAGCAGCCATATTGGACAGGGGGCAATGTATTCACCCCTCCACTTT. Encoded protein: CASSHIGQGAMYSPLHF.